The present entry profiles one T cell receptor beta chain with its context. Antigen: not known. This entry belongs to a study of OX40 agonist ivuxolimab in advanced cancers. The wider study: Hepatocellular carcinoma, melanoma, renal cell or head and neck cancer occurred in dose-escalation patients.

Profiled with immunoSEQ multiplex PCR; TCRdb holds only in-frame clones, not every one. Among about 41,000 clones listed, around 85% were seen once. The CDR3 is 19 residues long. With 4 bases removed from V and 2 bases from J, the gap between germline ends came to 21 bases. CDR1 and CDR2 (germline): SGHAT, FQNNGV. Findings and caveats of the study: CD8+ T cells averaged more expanded clones than CD4+. Partial responders at 0.1-3.0 mg/kg showed near-lowest clonal expansion.

The TCR comes from an adult with an advanced solid tumor such as melanoma, head and neck, liver or kidney cancer. The specimen comprised CD4+ or CD8+ T cells sorted from blood, sampled in a trial of the OX40 agonist ivuxolimab. This chain connects TRBV11-2 to TRBJ2-6, with D hard to call. CDR3 protein: CASSSPRVTSKAGANVLTF. CDR3 DNA: TGTGCCAGCAGCTCCCCCCGGGTGACATCGAAAGCTGGGGCCAACGTCCTGACTTTC.